Each of the 8 T cell receptor beta chains below was sequenced from the same sample in a study of blood T cells in healthy people across ages. Using a J-beta primer mix together with a sample-barcoded 5' primer, a second PCR was run for roughly 6 to 12 cycles. Using its own MiXCR run on the 5' RACE reads, TCRdb lists one record per CDR3 protein. The repertoire holds roughly 720,000 distinct CDR3 sequences, with 53% as singletons. Sequences were obtained from blood. These receptors originate from an elderly man in good health.

This chain joins TRBV29-1 and TRBJ2-1; 9 bases are a match to TRBD2. Germline CDR1 is SQVTM and CDR2 is ANQGSEA. The CDR3 is 15 residues long. With 4 bases clipped from V and 2 bases from J, the junction kept 6 bases outside the gene matches. CDR3 region: CSVVSGREPYNEQFF. CDR3 bases: TGCAGCGTTGTTAGCGGGAGAGAACCCTACAATGAGCAGTTCTTC.

J is TRBJ2-1 and V is TRBV10-3; D remains unclear. The length of the CDR3 is 13 residues. V was cut by 3 bases and J by 6 bases, with 9 bases left in between. CDR1 is ENHRY and CDR2 is SYGVKD in the germline V gene. The CDR3 reads CAISELGSNEQFF. CDR3 nucleotides: TGTGCCATCAGTGAATTGGGGTCCAATGAGCAGTTCTTC.

The chain joins TRBV6-6 to TRBJ1-5, with TRBD1 matching 8 bases. This CDR3 is built from 16 residues. V lost 2 bases and J lost 0; bases outside the gene matches: 3. CDR1 is MNHNY and CDR2 is SVGAGI in the germline V gene (reference sequence). The CDR3 loop is CASSYEQGVSNQPQHF. The CDR3 nucleotides read TGTGCCAGCAGTTACGAACAGGGGGTTAGCAATCAGCCCCAGCATTTT.

The rearrangement links TRBV28 to TRBJ2-4; 9 positions match TRBD1. The CDR3 is 13 residues long. CDR1 and CDR2 from the germline V gene are MDHEN and SYDVKM. Trimming removed 4 bases from V and 12 bases from J; junction bases left unmatched: 7. For the CDR3, the DNA is TGTGCCAGCAGTTCGGGACAGGGCTATGATCAGTACTTC. It specifies CASSSGQGYDQYF. The complete variable domain, with remaining parts taken from reference TRBV28 and TRBJ2-4, reads DVKVTQSSRYLVKRTGEKVFLECVQDMDHENMFWYRQDPGLGLRLIYFSYDVKMKEKGDIPEGYSVSREKKERFSLILESASTNQTSMYLCASSSGQGYDQYFGAGTRLSVL.

The sample holds many counts of this clonotype. The V and J genes are TRBV29-1 and TRBJ2-1; 9 bases map to TRBD1. Per the germline V gene, CDR1 is SQVTM and CDR2 is ANQGSEA. The J segment lost 9 bases and the V segment lost 7 bases, leaving 7 bases of the junction unmatched. This CDR3 spans 12 amino acids. The CDR3 coding sequence is TGCAGCGACGCGGGACAGGGTACTGAGCAGTTCTTC. The encoded protein is CSDAGQGTEQFF.

The V call is TRBV9, the J call TRBJ2-7, with D possibly matching TRBD2 (5 bases). From germline, CDR1 is SGDLS and CDR2 YYNGEE. CDR3 length equals 12 residues. V was clipped by 2 bases and J by 5 bases, with 8 bases between them. CDR3 residues: CASSVRENEQYF. Here the CDR3 DNA reads TGTGCCAGCAGCGTCCGGGAAAACGAGCAGTACTTC.

Worth noting for this clonotype: Germline and junction disagree at one end, which may indicate a read error. The chain uses TRBV5-5 and TRBJ2-7, with TRBD1 as a possible D gene (5 bases). Germline CDR1 is SGHKS and CDR2 is YYEKEE (reference sequence). This CDR3 is 14 amino acids long. Here the CDR3 DNA reads TGTACCAGCAGCATGACAGAATTTTATTACGAGCAGTACTTC. Translation: CTSSMTEFYYEQYF. The entire variable domain, with the rest obtained from reference TRBV5-5 and TRBJ2-7, is as follows: DAGVTQSPTHLIKTRGQQVTLRCSPISGHKSVSWYQQVLGQGPQFIFQYYEKEERGRGNFPDRFSARQFPNYSSELNVNALLLGDSALYLCTSSMTEFYYEQYFGPGTRLTVT.

J is TRBJ2-5 and V is TRBV2, with 8 positions matching TRBD2. This CDR3 is built from 14 residues. Germline loops: CDR1 SNHLY, CDR2 FYNNEI. V lost 7 bases to trimming and J lost 3 bases; unmatched junction nucleotides: 7. The CDR3 sequence is CASTAGAGKETQYF. The CDR3 DNA reads as TGTGCCAGCACAGCGGGGGCGGGGAAAGAGACCCAGTACTTC.